Listed below are T cell receptor beta chains from one sample, sequenced in a study of blood T cell repertoires in COVID-19. The repertoire was sequenced with immunoSEQ multiplex PCR; TCRdb's copy has only in-frame clones and lacks some. The sample holds 63,000 or so clones; 70% to 90% are singletons and the top ten take under 1.5%. What was sequenced was peripheral blood. Source of these receptors: a human donor in a cohort sampled during active COVID-19. The CDR3 runs from the conserved cysteine through the conserved F or W. The order of the fields is J gene, V gene, D gene, clone size, CDR3 DNA, CDR3 protein. D genes are given only for firm matches. Clone size, where shown, is once, few, many, or a class for clones that have expanded.

J: TRBJ1-5; V: TRBV6-6; D: TRBD1; size: few; DNA: TGTGCCAGCAGGGCTACGGGACAGGGCTTCAATCAGCCCCAGCATTTT; CDR3: CASRATGQGFNQPQHF
J: TRBJ2-3; V: TRBV11-2; D: .; size: .; DNA: TGTGCCAGCAGTTCGGTGGATACGCAGTATTTT; CDR3: CASSSVDTQYF
J: TRBJ1-5; V: TRBV7-9; D: TRBD1; size: .; DNA: TGTGCCAGCAGCTACCAGGGGGAGGGCAATCAGCCCCAGCATTTT; CDR3: CASSYQGEGNQPQHF
J: TRBJ2-1; V: TRBV6-5; D: TRBD2; size: .; DNA: TGTGCCAGCAGTAGCGGGAGGGTCTTGGATGAGCAGTTCTTC; CDR3: CASSSGRVLDEQFF
J: TRBJ1-2; V: TRBV30; D: .; size: .; DNA: TGTGCCTGCAAACTCGGGGGGTATGGCTACACCTTC; CDR3: CACKLGGYGYTF
J: TRBJ2-1; V: TRBV11-3; D: .; size: .; DNA: TGTGCCAGCAGCTTTCCAGGCCCGGGGATAGACAATGAGCAGTTCTTC; CDR3: CASSFPGPGIDNEQFF
J: TRBJ2-5; V: TRBV11-2; D: TRBD2; size: once; DNA: TGTGCCAGCAGCTTACGAGCGGGAGGGGAGACCCAGTACTTC; CDR3: CASSLRAGGETQYF
J: TRBJ2-2; V: TRBV29-1; D: TRBD2; size: .; DNA: TGCAGCGTCAGCGGGAGTCCCGGGGAGCTGTTTTTT; CDR3: CSVSGSPGELFF
J: TRBJ1-2; V: TRBV19; D: TRBD1; size: few; DNA: TGTGCCAGTAGTATCCCGCGGACAGGGAAGGCTGGCTACACCTTC; CDR3: CASSIPRTGKAGYTF
J: TRBJ2-5; V: TRBV5-4; D: .; size: .; DNA: TGTGCCAGCAGCTGGACAGTACAAGAGACCCAGTACTTC; CDR3: CASSWTVQETQYF
J: TRBJ2-1; V: TRBV5-1; D: TRBD2; size: .; DNA: TGCGCCAGCAGCTTGGCTAGCGGTAACAATGAGCAGTTCTTC; CDR3: CASSLASGNNEQFF
J: TRBJ2-1; V: TRBV6-5; D: TRBD2; size: once; DNA: TGTGCCAGCAGACTAGCGGGAAGTGATGAGCAGTTCTTC; CDR3: CASRLAGSDEQFF
J: TRBJ2-1; V: TRBV19; D: TRBD2; size: .; DNA: TGTGCCAGTAGTATAGCTAGCGGGGCTGAGCAGTTCTTC; CDR3: CASSIASGAEQFF
J: TRBJ2-5; V: TRBV2; D: TRBD1; size: .; DNA: TGTGCCAGCAGTCCTCAGACAGGGGAGGCCCAAGAGACCCAGTACTTC; CDR3: CASSPQTGEAQETQYF